This T cell receptor beta chain was captured by sequencing in a study of OX40 agonist ivuxolimab in advanced cancers. With respect to the entire study: Ivuxolimab, which targeted the costimulatory receptor OX40 (CD134), was an agonistic, fully human IgG2 monoclonal antibody. Intravenous ivuxolimab was administered to patients every 2 weeks at six dose levels: 0.01, 0.1, 0.3, 1.5, 3 and 10 mg/kg. Of the approximately 54 patients in dose escalation, about 20 had hepatocellular carcinoma, some 15 had melanoma, 9 had renal cell carcinoma and 9 had head and neck cancer. In the dose-escalation cohort, approximately 82% of patients were male, and the mean age was 60 years with a range of roughly 23 to 79. Prior anti-PD-1, anti-PD-L1 or anti-CTLA-4 therapy was permitted, and 40% of dose-escalation patients had received checkpoint inhibitors. Partial responses were achieved by three dose-escalation patients, of whom one had hepatocellular carcinoma and two had cutaneous melanoma. Peripheral TCRbeta sequencing was intended to test whether TCR sequence diversity was altered and clonal T-cell expansion was caused by ivuxolimab. The paper reports the monotherapy dose-escalation portion (N of about 47 patients) of the phase I ivuxolimab trial. The paper as a whole reports these results and caveats: The antigen specificity of the peripheral T cells that underwent clonal expansion was not determined. In the 0.1-3.0 mg/kg groups, partial responders were among the patients with the lowest normalized peripheral clonal expansion, particularly in CD8+ T cells. On average, CD8+ T cells showed more expanded clones than CD4+ T cells after ivuxolimab. Low levels of normalized T-cell clonal expansion were also seen in some patients who did not respond. At doses from 0.1 to 3.0 mg/kg, clonal expansion was seen in both CD4+ and CD8+ blood T cells between baseline and week 6.

The V end loses 1 base and the J end loses 6 bases, and a stretch of 11 bases separates them. The germline V gene specifies SGHTA as CDR1 and FQGNSA as CDR2. The CDR3 runs 14 residues from the cysteine to the phenylalanine. The retained sequence is limited to the CDR3, 42 bases, with the frame set at the first base. Turning to this clone: The antigen it recognizes is unknown. Base qualities are not at hand, and no much larger clone is one base apart.

For sequencing of the TCRbeta CDR3 region, genomic DNA was extracted from the sorted cells. The immunoSEQ Assay was used to sequence the TCRbeta CDR3 regions. TCRdb carries this immuneACCESS record with in-frame sequences only. Its versions omit some clonotypes, under half of them owing to an unresolved V gene in the studies checked, with the rest unexplained. In all, the sample holds 60,000 to 75,000 clones, and approximately 88% of those were seen once. The ten largest clones capture roughly 5% of the sample. The trial excluded patients who had a history of autoimmune disease or were on systemic immunosuppression. Peripheral blood for TCR sequencing was collected from all dose cohorts at baseline, on cycle 4 day 1, and on cycle 7 day 1. Samples came from an open-label, multicenter, first-in-human phase I dose-escalation trial of ivuxolimab. Adults with locally advanced or metastatic melanoma, renal cell, hepatocellular, or head and neck squamous cell carcinoma were enrolled in the trial. Before TCR sequencing, CD4+ T cells and CD8+ T cells from peripheral blood were sorted into separate populations.

The sequence came from an adult with an advanced solid tumor such as melanoma, head and neck, liver or kidney cancer. The sequence joins TRBV7-2 to TRBJ2-3, with the D gene uncertain. The material was CD4+ or CD8+ T cells sorted from blood, obtained in a trial of the OX40 agonist ivuxolimab. The CDR3 here reads CASSLDQAVDTQYF. The DNA sequence is as follows: TGTGCCAGCAGCTTAGACCAGGCCGTGGATACGCAGTATTTT. The CDR3, completed at both ends by the reference TRBV7-2 and TRBJ2-3 genes, gives the full variable domain GAGVSQSPSNKVTEKGKDVELRCDPISGHTALYWYRQSLGQGLEFLIYFQGNSAPDKSGLPSDRFSAERTGGSVSTLTIQRTQQEDSAVYLCASSLDQAVDTQYFGPGTRLTVL.